This T cell receptor (beta chain) originates from a study of shared clonotypes between healthy human individuals. Notes on this clone: Its antigen is as yet unknown.

The CDR3 contains 14 residues. Trimming took off 3 bases at V and 6 bases at J, with 17 bases between the two ends. Germline CDR1 is SQVTM and CDR2 is ANQGSEA. General study points: Memory subsets generally showed smaller estimated richness than naive subsets did.

Only in-frame clones appear in the TCRdb table, and some are missing; sequencing was by immunoSEQ multiplex PCR. The top ten clones hold 0.13% of a sample with some 2,000,000 clones, nearly 97% of them seen once. This TCR was sampled from a man younger than 35 in good health. The chain has TRBV29-1 and TRBJ1-1; D is unresolved. Sequencing was performed on naive CD4+ T cells sorted from blood. Subset meaning: CD45RA+ positively selected. CDR3 residues: CSVDDPPFLPEAFF. The CDR3, as DNA: TGCAGCGTTGACGATCCCCCTTTTTTACCTGAAGCTTTCTTT.